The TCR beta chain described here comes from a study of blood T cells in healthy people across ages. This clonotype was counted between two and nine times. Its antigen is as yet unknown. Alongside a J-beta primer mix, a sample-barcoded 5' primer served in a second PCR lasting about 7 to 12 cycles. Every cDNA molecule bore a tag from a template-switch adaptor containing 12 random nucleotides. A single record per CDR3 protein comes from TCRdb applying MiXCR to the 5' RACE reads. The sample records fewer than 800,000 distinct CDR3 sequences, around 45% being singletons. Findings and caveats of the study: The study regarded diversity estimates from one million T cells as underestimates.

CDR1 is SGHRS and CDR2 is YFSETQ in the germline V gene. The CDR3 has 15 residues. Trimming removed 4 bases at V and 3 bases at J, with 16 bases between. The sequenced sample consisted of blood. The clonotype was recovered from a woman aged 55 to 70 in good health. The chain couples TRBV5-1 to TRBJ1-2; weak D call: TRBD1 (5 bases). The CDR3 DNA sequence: TGCGCCAGCAGCCCCTCGGGGGGGACGGACTATGGCTACACCTTC. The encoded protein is CASSPSGGTDYGYTF.